These 3 T cell receptor beta chains were sequenced from one sample in a study of cytomegalovirus exposure and HLA in healthy donors. In the PCR, 60 Vbeta and 13 Jbeta primers were used. Some clones are missing from TCRdb's copy, which holds only in-frame ones; the method was immunoSEQ multiplex PCR. The sample records tens of thousands of clones, 70% to 80% being singletons. The sequencing sample was made of PBMCs. The receptors were gathered from a man in his fifties or sixties in good health and CMV-seronegative.

This clone has a handful of counts. The chain employs TRBV11-3 and TRBJ2-7; 7 nucleotides line up with TRBD1. Per the germline V gene, CDR1 is SGHNT and CDR2 is YENEEA. The CDR3 covers 16 residues. After removal of 4 bases from V and 2 bases from J, the junction contained 11 bases not matched to a gene. CDR3 residues: CASSWDRLRGTYEQYF. The CDR3 nucleotides read TGTGCCAGCAGCTGGGACAGACTCCGAGGCACCTACGAGCAGTACTTC.

This rearrangement joins TRBV6-6 to TRBJ2-1; TRBD2 agrees at 13 bases. J lost 7 bases, V lost 5 bases, and 8 bases had no gene match. The CDR3 extends over 16 amino acids. The germline V gene has CDR1 MNHNY and CDR2 SVGAGI (reference sequence). The CDR3: CASSTTLAGGTNEQFF. Here the CDR3 DNA reads TGTGCCAGCAGTACAACACTAGCGGGAGGGACTAATGAGCAGTTCTTC.

This chain links TRBV29-1 with TRBJ1-2, with D maybe TRBD1 (5 bases). V was shortened by 0 bases and J by 8 bases, with 16 bases between the two germline ends. Germline V gives CDR1 SQVTM, CDR2 ANQGSEA. This CDR3 is built from 14 residues. This chain's CDR3 is CSVEEREGTRGYTF. CDR3 bases: TGCAGCGTTGAAGAGAGGGAGGGGACTAGGGGCTACACCTTC. Together with reference TRBV29-1 and TRBJ1-2, the CDR3 gives the full variable domain: SAVISQKPSRDICQRGTSLTIQCQVDSQVTMMFWYRQQPGQSLTLIATANQGSEATYESGFVIDKFPISRPNLTFSTLTVSNMSPEDSSIYLCSVEEREGTRGYTFGSGTRLTVV.